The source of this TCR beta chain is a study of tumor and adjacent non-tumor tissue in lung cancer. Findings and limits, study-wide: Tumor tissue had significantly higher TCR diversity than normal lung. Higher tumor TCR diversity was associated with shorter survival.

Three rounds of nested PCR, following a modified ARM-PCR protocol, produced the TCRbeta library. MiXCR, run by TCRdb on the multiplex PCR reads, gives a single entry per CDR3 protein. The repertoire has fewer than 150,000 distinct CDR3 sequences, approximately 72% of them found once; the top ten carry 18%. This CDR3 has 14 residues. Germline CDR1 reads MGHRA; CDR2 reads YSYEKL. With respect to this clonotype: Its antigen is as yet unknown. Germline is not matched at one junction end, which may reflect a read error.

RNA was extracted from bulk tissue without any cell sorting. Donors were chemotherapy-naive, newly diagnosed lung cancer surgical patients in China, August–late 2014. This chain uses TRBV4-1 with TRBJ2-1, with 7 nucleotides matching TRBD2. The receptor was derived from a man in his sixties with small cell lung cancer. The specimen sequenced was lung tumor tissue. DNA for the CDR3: TGTGCCAGTAGCCTTTCGGCGACTAGCAATGAGGAGTTCTTC. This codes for CASSLSATSNEEFF.